This T cell receptor beta chain was sequenced in a study of blood T cells in healthy people across ages. Findings and limits, study-wide: Donor CMV infection status was unknown, possibly confounding age-related changes in expanded clonotypes.

In the case of this clonotype: Its target is unknown.

A sample-barcoded 5' primer and a J-beta primer mix were used in a second PCR of about 6 to 11 cycles. Via MiXCR, TCRdb re-called the 5' RACE reads, giving one row per CDR3 protein. The profile shows 800,000 to 950,000 distinct CDR3 sequences, 36% of them singletons. The CDR3 runs to 14 residues. J was trimmed by 0 bases and V by 4 bases; bases with no gene match: 3. The germline V gene encodes CDR1 DFQATT and CDR2 SNEGSKA (reference sequence). The sample consisted of blood. The TCR comes from a young man in good health. The chain joins TRBV20-1 to TRBJ1-1; TRBD1 aligns across 9 bases. The CDR3 DNA reads as TGCAGTGCTAAAAGGACAGGGGTGAACACTGAAGCTTTCTTT. Its translation: CSAKRTGVNTEAFF.